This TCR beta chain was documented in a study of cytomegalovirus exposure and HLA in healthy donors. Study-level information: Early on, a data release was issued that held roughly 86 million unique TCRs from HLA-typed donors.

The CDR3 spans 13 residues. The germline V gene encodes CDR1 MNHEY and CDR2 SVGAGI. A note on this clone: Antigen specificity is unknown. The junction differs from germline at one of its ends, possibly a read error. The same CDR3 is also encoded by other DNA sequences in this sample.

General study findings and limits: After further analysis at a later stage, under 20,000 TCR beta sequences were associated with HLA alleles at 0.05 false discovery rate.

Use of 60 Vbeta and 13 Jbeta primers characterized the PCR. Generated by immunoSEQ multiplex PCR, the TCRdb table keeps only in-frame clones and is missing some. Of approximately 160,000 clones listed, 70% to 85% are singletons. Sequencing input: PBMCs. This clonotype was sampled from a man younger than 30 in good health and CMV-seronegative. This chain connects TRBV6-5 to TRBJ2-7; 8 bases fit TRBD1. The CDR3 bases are TGTGCTAGCAGCTGGACAGGGCCCTACGAGCAGTACTTC. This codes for CASSWTGPYEQYF.